This TCR beta chain came from a study of Tregs in tolerant kidney transplant recipients. Measured with immunoSEQ multiplex PCR; TCRdb has only the in-frame clones, and not every one. The data contain roughly 40,000 clones, roughly 96% of them seen just once; the ten biggest clones take up 0.3% to 0.45%. Details on this clone: Antigen unknown.

The germline CDR1 and CDR2 sequences are SQVTM and ANQGSEA. This CDR3 is built from 13 residues. With 6 bases clipped from V and 4 bases from J, the junction kept 6 bases outside the gene matches. This TCR derives from a human donor in good health. Sequencing was performed on Tregs from blood cultured with allogeneic cells. This chain links TRBV29-1 with TRBJ2-1; 7 bases fit TRBD2. The CDR3 nucleotides read TGCAGCGTCAAGCGGGGTGGTTACAATGAGCAGTTCTTC. Translating gives CSVKRGGYNEQFF.